Each of the 18 T cell receptor beta chains below was sequenced from the same sample in a study of blood T cell repertoires in COVID-19. Profiling relied on immunoSEQ multiplex PCR, and the TCRdb table lists in-frame clones only, not all of them. Counted here are around 120,000 clones, over 80% occurring once; the ten biggest clones make up about 2.1%. Sequenced material: peripheral blood. The receptor set was obtained from a man aged 25 to 45 with acute or convalescent COVID-19.

The chain joins TRBV3-1 (or the pseudogene TRBV3-2) to TRBJ1-4; D is perhaps TRBD1 (6 bases). The V end was cut by 2 bases, the J end by 7 bases, with 11 bases between. Germline CDR1 and CDR2: LGHDT and YNNKEL (reference sequence). The CDR3 length is 14 residues. CDR3 DNA sequence: TGTGCCAGCAGCCAACTAGGGGGAAGTGAAAAACTGTTTTTT. Encoded protein: CASSQLGGSEKLFF.

The genes are TRBV7-8 and TRBJ1-1; 8 bases map to TRBD1. The CDR3 totals 15 residues. CDR1 is SGHVS, CDR2 FQNEAQ, per germline. The junction had 3 bases not matched to a gene; V was cut back by 0 bases and J by 3 bases. Written as DNA, the CDR3 is TGTGCCAGCAGCTTAGCGACAGGGGCTTACACTGAAGCTTTCTTT. This encodes CASSLATGAYTEAFF.

V is TRBV27 and J is TRBJ2-1; the match to TRBD2 covers 9 bases. This CDR3 region has 17 residues. Germline CDR1 is MNHEY and CDR2 is SMNVEV (reference sequence). V shed 3 bases, J shed 4 bases, and the junction held 10 bases outside the gene matches. In DNA form, the CDR3 reads TGTGCCAGCAGTTTGAGCGGGGGGTCTGGTTTATACAATGAGCAGTTCTTC. This translates into CASSLSGGSGLYNEQFF.

The V gene is TRBV12-5, the J gene TRBJ2-3, with 11 bases lining up with TRBD2. This CDR3 has 22 residues. After removal of 0 bases from V and 8 bases from J, the junction contained 25 bases not matched to a gene. Per germline, CDR1 LGHNT and CDR2 FRNRAP. As DNA, the CDR3 is TGTGCTAGTGGTTTGGTATCGGGGTTCGGGGTTTCGACTAGCGGGGTGAGGGGTACGCAGTATTTT. It translates to CASGLVSGFGVSTSGVRGTQYF.

The chain has TRBV19 and TRBJ2-5; no clear D gene. Between the trimmed V and J ends, which lost 6 bases and 4 bases, there was a span of 12 bases. Looked up from germline, CDR1 is LNHDA and CDR2 is SQIVND (reference sequence). There are 13 residues in the CDR3. Here the CDR3 reads CASSPWPAETQYF. CDR3 coding DNA: TGTGCCAGTAGCCCATGGCCCGCAGAGACCCAGTACTTC.

Comment on this clone: Other DNA sequences in the sample encode the same CDR3. J is TRBJ1-1 and V is TRBV27, with a possible D match to TRBD1 (5 bases). The CDR3 spans 13 residues. The germline V gene has CDR1 MNHEY and CDR2 SMNVEV (reference sequence). V gave up 0 bases and J gave up 5 bases, with 7 bases separating them. CDR3 in DNA: TGTGCCAGCAGTTTATCGCGGGGGACTGAAGCTTTCTTT. It encodes CASSLSRGTEAFF.

This chain links TRBV2 with TRBJ1-3; 7 bases are shared with TRBD1. With 5 bases clipped from V and 2 bases from J, the junction kept 3 bases outside the gene matches. The CDR3 loop spans 14 amino acids. CDR1 is SNHLY and CDR2 is FYNNEI in the germline V gene. In DNA, the CDR3 is TGTGCCAGCAGTTACGACAGGGCTGGAAACACCATATATTTT. Translated: CASSYDRAGNTIYF.

V is TRBV4-3 and J is TRBJ1-1; D gene ambiguous. The V end was cut by 0 bases, the J end by 6 bases, with 8 bases between. In germline, CDR1 is LGHNA, CDR2 YSLEER. This CDR3 contains 13 residues. CDR3 protein: CASSQDRVAEAFF. CDR3 bases: TGCGCCAGCAGCCAAGATCGGGTCGCTGAAGCTTTCTTT.

This sequence joins TRBV29-1 and TRBJ2-5, with D maybe TRBD1 (5 bases). This CDR3 region has 13 residues. Trimming cost V 5 bases and J 1 base, with 11 bases left between them. Germline values: CDR1 SQVTM, CDR2 ANQGSEA. The CDR3 DNA is TGCAGCGTTAGGGGTAGGACCCAAGAGACCCAGTACTTC. Translation: CSVRGRTQETQYF. Drawing the rest from reference TRBV29-1 and TRBJ2-5, the complete variable domain is SAVISQKPSRDICQRGTSLTIQCQVDSQVTMMFWYRQQPGQSLTLIATANQGSEATYESGFVIDKFPISRPNLTFSTLTVSNMSPEDSSIYLCSVRGRTQETQYFGPGTRLLVL.

This clone was observed a single time. The chain uses TRBV11-2 and TRBJ1-1; D perhaps matches TRBD1 (5 bases). The germline CDR1 and CDR2 sequences are SGHAT and FQNNGV. This CDR3 contains 13 residues. The ends were cut back, 0 bases at V and 6 bases at J, with 8 bases in the middle. The CDR3 DNA reads TGTGCCAGCAGCTTAGATGGGGGGGCTGAAGCTTTCTTT. Residues: CASSLDGGAEAFF.

The genes are TRBV14 and TRBJ2-3; weak D call: TRBD2 (6 bases). Germline CDR1 reads SGHDN; CDR2 reads FVKESK. There are 15 residues in the CDR3. V was clipped by 2 bases and J by 3 bases, with 12 bases between them. The CDR3 here is CASSQQLASTDTQYF. DNA for the CDR3: TGTGCCAGCAGCCAACAACTAGCTAGTACAGATACGCAGTATTTT.

Details on this clone: Its ends do not fully match the called genes, so a read error is possible. This rearrangement joins TRBV7-7 to TRBJ2-2; maybe TRBD1 (5 bases). The CDR3 sequence is 15 residues long. Germline V gene lookup returns CDR1 SSHAT and CDR2 FNYEAQ (reference sequence). CDR3 amino acids: CASSLPPTEDGELFF. In DNA form, the CDR3 reads TGTGCTAGCAGCCTCCCCCCGACAGAAGACGGGGAGCTGTTTTTT.

The chain is built from TRBV29-1 and TRBJ1-1; 8 positions match TRBD1. The germline CDR1 and CDR2 sequences are SQVTM and ANQGSEA. This CDR3 has 14 residues. V lost 3 bases, J lost 2 bases, and 5 bases stayed unmatched. CDR3 coding DNA: TGCAGCGTTGAGGGGACAGGAATCAACACTGAAGCTTTCTTT. Translating it yields CSVEGTGINTEAFF.

The chain links TRBV9 to TRBJ1-2; 9 nucleotides align to TRBD1. V shed 0 bases, J shed 4 bases, and the junction held 4 bases outside the gene matches. CDR1 is SGDLS and CDR2 is YYNGEE in the germline V gene. The CDR3 runs 15 residues. CDR3 sequence (DNA): TGTGCCAGCAGCGTAGCGGGACAGGGCTTCTATGGCTACACCTTC. As protein: CASSVAGQGFYGYTF.

The genes are TRBV5-1 and TRBJ2-1; TRBD1 might be the D (6 bases). Germline CDR1 SGHRS, CDR2 YFSETQ. CDR3 size: 12 residues. V gave up 6 bases and J gave up 6 bases, with 10 bases separating them. CDR3 amino acids: CASTQGFNEQFF. The CDR3 bases are TGCGCCAGCACCCAGGGGTTCAATGAGCAGTTCTTC.

The rearrangement uses TRBV19 and TRBJ2-7; 8 positions match TRBD2. The CDR3 sequence is 16 residues long. CDR1 is LNHDA, CDR2 SQIVND, per germline (reference sequence). V lost 7 bases and J lost 0; bases outside the gene matches: 11. CDR3 sequence: CASKWREDPSSYEQYV. The CDR3 DNA sequence: TGTGCCAGTAAATGGCGGGAGGATCCAAGCTCCTACGAGCAGTACGTC.

The chain carries TRBV9 and TRBJ1-2; the D gene is possibly TRBD1 (6 bases). V lost 3 bases and J 3 bases, leaving 6 bases between the germline ends. Germline values: CDR1 SGDLS, CDR2 YYNGEE. The CDR3 extends over 12 amino acids. The CDR3 protein is CASSGQDYGYTF. Written as DNA, the CDR3 is TGTGCCAGCAGCGGACAGGACTATGGCTACACCTTC.

The chain employs TRBV2 and TRBJ2-5, with a weak D call TRBD1 (6 bases). Deletions cut 3 bases from V and 3 bases from J, with 8 bases between. The CDR3 spans 13 residues. The germline V gene encodes CDR1 SNHLY and CDR2 FYNNEI. The chain's CDR3 is CASSDRGEETQYF. CDR3 coding DNA: TGTGCCAGCAGTGACAGGGGCGAAGAGACCCAGTACTTC.